A single sample is the source of the 5 T cell receptor beta chains below, sequenced in a study of blood T cells in healthy people across ages. A second PCR, run for 7 to 11 cycles, used a sample-barcoded 5' primer plus a J-beta primer mix. TCRdb re-derived calls from the 5' RACE reads in MiXCR, one entry per CDR3 protein. The sample holds 850,000 to 1,100,000 distinct CDR3 sequences, under 40% seen once. Sequenced material: blood. Receptors originate from a young man in good health.

In the case of this clonotype: A much larger clonotype is one base distant, so this may be a read error. The rearrangement joins TRBV4-3 to TRBJ2-1; 7 bases map to TRBD2. This CDR3 contains 16 residues. Germline trimming cut 1 base from V and 4 bases from J; bases unmatched to any gene: 7. Germline CDR1 is LGHNA and CDR2 is YSLEER. CDR3 nucleotides: TGCGCCAGCAGCCAAGGAGCGGGACCCCCTTACAATGAGCAGTTCTTC. Its translation is CASSQGAGPPYNEQFF.

The V and J genes are TRBV18 and TRBJ2-1; possibly TRBD1 for D (5 bases). This CDR3 spans 17 amino acids. The germline gives CDR1 KGHSH, CDR2 LQKENI. Trimming left V 4 bases short and J 10 bases short, with 26 bases between. CDR3 nucleotides: TGTGCCAGCTCACAAAGGACCACATCCCTTAGGGGAAAGGAGCAGTTCTTC. Residues: CASSQRTTSLRGKEQFF.

The chain employs TRBV4-1 and TRBJ2-7; D gene uncertain. Trimming pared 3 bases from V and 3 bases from J, leaving 18 bases between. The germline gives CDR1 MGHRA, CDR2 YSYEKL. The CDR3 loop spans 16 amino acids. The CDR3 loop is CASSHPGIGKGYEQYF. The CDR3 DNA follows: TGCGCCAGCAGCCATCCTGGGATCGGCAAGGGCTACGAGCAGTACTTC.

This clonotype appeared a single time. Its ends do not fully match the called genes, so a read error is possible. The chain carries TRBV4-2 and TRBJ1-5, with TRBD1 as a possible D gene (6 bases). CDR3 length: 17 amino acids. Germline V lookup: CDR1 LGHNA, CDR2 YNFKEQ. The CDR3 loop reads CASSQVGGGRSNRPQHF. In DNA, the CDR3 is TGTGCCAGCAGCCAAGTGGGGGGCGGGAGAAGCAATCGGCCCCAGCATTTT.

This clonotype was seen only a few times. V usage is TRBV7-2 and J usage is TRBJ1-1; D is ambiguous. With 2 bases removed from V and 6 bases from J, the gap between germline ends came to 4 bases. CDR1 is SGHTA and CDR2 is FQGNSA in the germline V gene. The CDR3 totals 11 residues. CDR3 amino acids: CASSLFAEAFF. CDR3 in DNA: TGTGCCAGCAGCTTATTCGCTGAAGCTTTCTTT. The whole variable domain, remainder taken from reference TRBV7-2 and TRBJ1-1, is GAGVSQSPSNKVTEKGKDVELRCDPISGHTALYWYRQSLGQGLEFLIYFQGNSAPDKSGLPSDRFSAERTGGSVSTLTIQRTQQEDSAVYLCASSLFAEAFFGQGTRLTVV.